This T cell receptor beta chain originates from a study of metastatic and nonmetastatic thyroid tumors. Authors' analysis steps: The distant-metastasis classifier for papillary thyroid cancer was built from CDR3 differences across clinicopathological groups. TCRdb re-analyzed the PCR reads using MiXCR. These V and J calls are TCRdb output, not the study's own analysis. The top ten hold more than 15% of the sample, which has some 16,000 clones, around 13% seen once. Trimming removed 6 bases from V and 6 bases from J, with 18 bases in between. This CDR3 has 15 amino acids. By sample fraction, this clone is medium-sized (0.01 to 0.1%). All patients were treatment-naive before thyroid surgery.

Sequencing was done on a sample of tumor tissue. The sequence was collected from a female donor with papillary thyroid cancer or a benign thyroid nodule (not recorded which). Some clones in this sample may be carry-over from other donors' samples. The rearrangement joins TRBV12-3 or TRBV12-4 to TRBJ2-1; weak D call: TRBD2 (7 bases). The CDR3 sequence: CASSQRGGGGNEQFF. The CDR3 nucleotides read TGTGCCAGCAGCCAGAGGGGGGGAGGGGGCAATGAGCAGTTCTTC.